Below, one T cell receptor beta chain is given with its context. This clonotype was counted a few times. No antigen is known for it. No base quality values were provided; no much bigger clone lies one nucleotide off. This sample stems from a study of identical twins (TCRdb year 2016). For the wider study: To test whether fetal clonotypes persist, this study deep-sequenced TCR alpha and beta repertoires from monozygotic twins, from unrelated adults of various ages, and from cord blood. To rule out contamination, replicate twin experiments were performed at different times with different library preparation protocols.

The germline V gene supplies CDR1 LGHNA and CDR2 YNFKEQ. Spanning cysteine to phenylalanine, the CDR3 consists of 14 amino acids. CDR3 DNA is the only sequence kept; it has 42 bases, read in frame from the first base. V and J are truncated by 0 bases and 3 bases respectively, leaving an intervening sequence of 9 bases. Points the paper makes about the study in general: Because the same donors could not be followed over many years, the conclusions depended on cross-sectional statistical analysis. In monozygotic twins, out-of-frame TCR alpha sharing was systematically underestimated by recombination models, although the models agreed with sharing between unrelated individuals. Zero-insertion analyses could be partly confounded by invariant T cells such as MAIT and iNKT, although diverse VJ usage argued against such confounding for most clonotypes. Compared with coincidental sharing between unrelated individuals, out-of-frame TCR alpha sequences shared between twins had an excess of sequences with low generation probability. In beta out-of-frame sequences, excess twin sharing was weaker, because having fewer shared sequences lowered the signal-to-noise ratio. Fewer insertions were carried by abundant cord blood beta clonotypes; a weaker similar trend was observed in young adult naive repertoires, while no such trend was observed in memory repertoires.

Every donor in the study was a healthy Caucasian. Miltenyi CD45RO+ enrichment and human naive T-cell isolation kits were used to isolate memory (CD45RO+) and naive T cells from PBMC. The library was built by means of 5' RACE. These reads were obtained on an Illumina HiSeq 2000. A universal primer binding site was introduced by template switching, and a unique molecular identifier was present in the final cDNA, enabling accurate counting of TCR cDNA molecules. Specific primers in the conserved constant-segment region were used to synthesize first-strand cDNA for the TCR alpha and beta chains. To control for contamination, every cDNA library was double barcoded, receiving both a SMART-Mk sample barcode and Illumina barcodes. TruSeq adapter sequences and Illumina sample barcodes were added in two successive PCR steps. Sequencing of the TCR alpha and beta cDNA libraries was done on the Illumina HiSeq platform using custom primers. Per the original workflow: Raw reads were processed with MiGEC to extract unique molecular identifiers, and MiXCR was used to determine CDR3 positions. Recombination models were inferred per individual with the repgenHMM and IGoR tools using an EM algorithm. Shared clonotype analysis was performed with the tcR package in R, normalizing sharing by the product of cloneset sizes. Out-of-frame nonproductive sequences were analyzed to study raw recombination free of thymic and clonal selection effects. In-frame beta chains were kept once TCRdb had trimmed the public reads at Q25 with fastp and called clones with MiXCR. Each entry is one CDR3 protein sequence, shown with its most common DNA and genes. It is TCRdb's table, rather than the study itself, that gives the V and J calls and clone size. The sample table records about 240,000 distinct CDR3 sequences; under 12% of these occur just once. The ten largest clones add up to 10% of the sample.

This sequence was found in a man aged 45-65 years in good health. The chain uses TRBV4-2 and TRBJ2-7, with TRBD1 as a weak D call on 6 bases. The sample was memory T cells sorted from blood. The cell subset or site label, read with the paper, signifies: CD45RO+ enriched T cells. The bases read TGTGCCAGCAGCCAAGAAGCCAGGGGCTACGAGCAGTACTTC. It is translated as CASSQEARGYEQYF.